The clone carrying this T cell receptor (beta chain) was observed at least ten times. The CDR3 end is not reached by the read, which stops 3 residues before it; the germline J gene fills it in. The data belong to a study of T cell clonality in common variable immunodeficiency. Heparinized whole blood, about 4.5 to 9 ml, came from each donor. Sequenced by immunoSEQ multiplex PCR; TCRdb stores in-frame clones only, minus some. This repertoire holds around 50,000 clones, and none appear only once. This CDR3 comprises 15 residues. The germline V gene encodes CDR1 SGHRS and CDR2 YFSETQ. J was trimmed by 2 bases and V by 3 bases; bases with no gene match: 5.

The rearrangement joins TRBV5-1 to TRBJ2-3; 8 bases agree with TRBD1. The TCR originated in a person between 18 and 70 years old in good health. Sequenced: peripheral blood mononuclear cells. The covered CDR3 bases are TGCGCCAGCAGCTCAGGGGACAGGTCCACAGATACG. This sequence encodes CASSSGDRSTDT. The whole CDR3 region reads CASSSGDRSTDTQYF.